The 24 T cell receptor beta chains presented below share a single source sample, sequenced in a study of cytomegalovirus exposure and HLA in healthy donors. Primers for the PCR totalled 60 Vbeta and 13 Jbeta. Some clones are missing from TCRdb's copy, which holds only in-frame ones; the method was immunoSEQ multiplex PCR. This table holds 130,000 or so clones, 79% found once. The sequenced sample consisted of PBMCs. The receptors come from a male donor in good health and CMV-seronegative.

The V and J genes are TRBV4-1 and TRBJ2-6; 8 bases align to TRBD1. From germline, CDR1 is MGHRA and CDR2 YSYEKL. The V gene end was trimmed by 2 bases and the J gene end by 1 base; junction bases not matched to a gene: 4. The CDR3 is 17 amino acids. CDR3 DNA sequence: TGCGCCAGCAGCCAACAGGGGGCAGGATCTGGGGCCAACGTCCTGACTTTC. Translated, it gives CASSQQGAGSGANVLTF.

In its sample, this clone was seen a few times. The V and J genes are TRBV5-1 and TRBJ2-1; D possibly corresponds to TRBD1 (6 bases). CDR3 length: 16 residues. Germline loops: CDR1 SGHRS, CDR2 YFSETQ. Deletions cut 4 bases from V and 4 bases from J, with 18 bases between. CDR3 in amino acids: CASSPLTGSGYNEQFF. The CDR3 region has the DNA TGCGCCAGCAGCCCCCTCACAGGGTCGGGTTACAATGAGCAGTTCTTC. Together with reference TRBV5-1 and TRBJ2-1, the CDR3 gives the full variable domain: KAGVTQTPRYLIKTRGQQVTLSCSPISGHRSVSWYQQTPGQGLQFLFEYFSETQRNKGNFPGRFSGRQFSNSRSEMNVSTLELGDSALYLCASSPLTGSGYNEQFFGPGTRLTVL.

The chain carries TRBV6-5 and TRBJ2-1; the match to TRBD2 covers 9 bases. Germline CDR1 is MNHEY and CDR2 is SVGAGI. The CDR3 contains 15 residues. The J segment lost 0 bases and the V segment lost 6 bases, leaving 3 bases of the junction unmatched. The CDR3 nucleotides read TGTGCCAGCAGAGCTAGCGGGGACTCCTACAATGAGCAGTTCTTC. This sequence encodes CASRASGDSYNEQFF.

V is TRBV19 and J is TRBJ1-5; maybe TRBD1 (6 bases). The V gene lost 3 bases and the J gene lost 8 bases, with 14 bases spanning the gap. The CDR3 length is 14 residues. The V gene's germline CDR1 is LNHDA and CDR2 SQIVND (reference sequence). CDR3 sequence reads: CASSIGTPGEPQHF. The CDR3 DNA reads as TGTGCCAGTAGTATCGGGACACCCGGTGAGCCCCAGCATTTT. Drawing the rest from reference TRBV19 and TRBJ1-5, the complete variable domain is DGGITQSPKYLFRKEGQNVTLSCEQNLNHDAMYWYRQDPGQGLRLIYYSQIVNDFQKGDIAEGYSVSREKKESFPLTVTSAQKNPTAFYLCASSIGTPGEPQHFGDGTRLSIL.

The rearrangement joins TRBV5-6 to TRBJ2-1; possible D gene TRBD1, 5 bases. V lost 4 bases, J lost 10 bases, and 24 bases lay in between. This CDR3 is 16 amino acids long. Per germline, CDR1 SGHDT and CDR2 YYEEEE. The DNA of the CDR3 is TGTGCCAGCAGCCCGGGCCCGACAGACTGGCCTCAGGAGCAGTTCTTC. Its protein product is CASSPGPTDWPQEQFF.

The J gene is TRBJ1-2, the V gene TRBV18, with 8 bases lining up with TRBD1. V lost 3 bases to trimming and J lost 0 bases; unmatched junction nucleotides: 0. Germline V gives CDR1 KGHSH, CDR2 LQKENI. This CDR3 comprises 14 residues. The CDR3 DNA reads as TGTGCCAGCTCACCGGACAGGGCTAACTATGGCTACACCTTC. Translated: CASSPDRANYGYTF. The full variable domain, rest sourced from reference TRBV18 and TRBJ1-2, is NAGVMQNPRHLVRRRGQEARLRCSPMKGHSHVYWYRQLPEEGLKFMVYLQKENIIDESGMPKERFSAEFPKEGPSILRIQQVVRGDSAAYFCASSPDRANYGYTFGSGTRLTVV.

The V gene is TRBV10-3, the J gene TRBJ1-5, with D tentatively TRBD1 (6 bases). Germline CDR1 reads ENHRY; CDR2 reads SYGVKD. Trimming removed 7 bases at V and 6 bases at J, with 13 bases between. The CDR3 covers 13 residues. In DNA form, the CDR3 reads TGTGCCATCAACCAGGGGTTGGGTCAGCCCCAGCATTTT. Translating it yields CAINQGLGQPQHF.

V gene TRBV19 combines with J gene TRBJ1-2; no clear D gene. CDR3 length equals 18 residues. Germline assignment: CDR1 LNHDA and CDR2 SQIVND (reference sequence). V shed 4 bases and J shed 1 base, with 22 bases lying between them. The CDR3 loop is CASSRPLGEARVNYGYTF. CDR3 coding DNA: TGTGCCAGTAGTAGACCCCTCGGGGAGGCGCGGGTTAACTATGGCTACACCTTC.

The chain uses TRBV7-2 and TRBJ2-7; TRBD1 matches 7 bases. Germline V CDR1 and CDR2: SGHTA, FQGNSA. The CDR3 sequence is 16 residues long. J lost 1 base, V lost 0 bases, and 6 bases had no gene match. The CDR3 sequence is CASSLAGRQGSYEQYF. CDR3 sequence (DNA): TGTGCCAGCAGCTTAGCGGGAAGACAGGGATCCTACGAGCAGTACTTC.

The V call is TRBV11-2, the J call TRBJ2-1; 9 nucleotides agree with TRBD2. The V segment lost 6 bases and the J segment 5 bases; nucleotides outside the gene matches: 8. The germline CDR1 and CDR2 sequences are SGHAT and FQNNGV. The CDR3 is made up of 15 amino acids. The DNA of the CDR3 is TGTGCCAGCAGTCCCGGACTAGCGCGAAACAATGAGCAGTTCTTC. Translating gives CASSPGLARNNEQFF.

DNA of the CDR3: TGTGCCTGGAGTTGGGACAGGGGATACGAGCAGTACTTC. This sequence encodes CAWSWDRGYEQYF. The V gene is TRBV30, the J gene TRBJ2-7, with TRBD1 matching over 10 bases. Looked up from germline, CDR1 is GTSNPN and CDR2 is SVGIG (reference sequence). The CDR3 sequence is 13 residues long. V trimming: 2 bases; J trimming: 4 bases; junction bases outside the gene matches: 2. Variable domain in full (rest from reference TRBV30 and TRBJ2-7): SQTIHQWPATLVQPVGSPLSLECTVEGTSNPNLYWYRQAAGRGLQLLFYSVGIGQISSEVPQNLSASRPQDRQFILSSKKLLLSDSGFYLCAWSWDRGYEQYFGPGTRLTVT.

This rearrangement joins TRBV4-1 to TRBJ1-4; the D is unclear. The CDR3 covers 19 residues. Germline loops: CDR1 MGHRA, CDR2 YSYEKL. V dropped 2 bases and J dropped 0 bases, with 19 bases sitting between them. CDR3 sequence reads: CASSQSSFRGYSTNEKLFF. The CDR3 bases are TGCGCCAGCAGCCAATCCAGCTTTAGAGGGTACTCAACTAATGAAAAACTGTTTTTT.

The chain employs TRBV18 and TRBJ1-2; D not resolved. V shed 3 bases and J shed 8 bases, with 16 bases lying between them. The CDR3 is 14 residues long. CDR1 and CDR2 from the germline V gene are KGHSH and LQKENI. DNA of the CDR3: TGTGCCAGCTCACCGGCCCAGTCGATGGGCGGCTACACCTTC. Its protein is CASSPAQSMGGYTF.

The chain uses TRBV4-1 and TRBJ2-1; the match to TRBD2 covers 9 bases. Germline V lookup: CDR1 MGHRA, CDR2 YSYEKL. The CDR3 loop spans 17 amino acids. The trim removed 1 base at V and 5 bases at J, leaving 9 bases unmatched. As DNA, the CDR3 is TGCGCCAGCAGCCAAGGTTCCCATAGCGGGAGCCACAATGAGCAGTTCTTC. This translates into CASSQGSHSGSHNEQFF.

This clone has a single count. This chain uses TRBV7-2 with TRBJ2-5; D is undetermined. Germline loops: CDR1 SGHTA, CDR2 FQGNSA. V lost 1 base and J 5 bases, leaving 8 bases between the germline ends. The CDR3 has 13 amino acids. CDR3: CASSLDIEETQYF. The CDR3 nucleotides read TGTGCCAGCAGCTTAGATATTGAGGAGACCCAGTACTTC.

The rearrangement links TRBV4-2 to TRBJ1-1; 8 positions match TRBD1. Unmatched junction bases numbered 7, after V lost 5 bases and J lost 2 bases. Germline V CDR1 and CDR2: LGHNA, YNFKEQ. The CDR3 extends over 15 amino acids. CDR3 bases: TGTGCCAGCAGCTTGGTTGGACAGGGAAACACTGAAGCTTTCTTT. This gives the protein CASSLVGQGNTEAFF.

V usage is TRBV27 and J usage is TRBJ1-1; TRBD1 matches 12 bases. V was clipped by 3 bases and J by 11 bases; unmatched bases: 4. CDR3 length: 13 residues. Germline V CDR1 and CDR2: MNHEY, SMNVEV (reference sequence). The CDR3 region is CASSFRDRGPAFF. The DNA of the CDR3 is TGTGCCAGCAGTTTCCGGGACAGGGGGCCCGCTTTCTTT.

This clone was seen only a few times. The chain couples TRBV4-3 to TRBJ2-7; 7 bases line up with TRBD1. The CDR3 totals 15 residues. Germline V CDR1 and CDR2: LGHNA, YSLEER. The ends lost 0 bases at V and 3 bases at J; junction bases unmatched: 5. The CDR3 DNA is TGCGCCAGCAGCCAAGAAAGGGGACAGTTCTACGAGCAGTACTTC. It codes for CASSQERGQFYEQYF.

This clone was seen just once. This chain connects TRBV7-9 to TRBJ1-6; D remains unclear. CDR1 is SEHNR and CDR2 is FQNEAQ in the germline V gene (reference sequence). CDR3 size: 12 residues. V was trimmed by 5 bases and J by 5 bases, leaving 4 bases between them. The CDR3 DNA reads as TGTGCCAGCAGCCCTAATAATTCACCCCTCCACTTT. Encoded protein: CASSPNNSPLHF.

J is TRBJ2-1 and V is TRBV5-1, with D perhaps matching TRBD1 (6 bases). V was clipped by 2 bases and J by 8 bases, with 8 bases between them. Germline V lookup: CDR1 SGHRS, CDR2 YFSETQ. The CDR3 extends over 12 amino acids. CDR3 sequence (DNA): TGCGCCAGCAGCTTACAGGGCGATGAGCAGTTCTTC. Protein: CASSLQGDEQFF.

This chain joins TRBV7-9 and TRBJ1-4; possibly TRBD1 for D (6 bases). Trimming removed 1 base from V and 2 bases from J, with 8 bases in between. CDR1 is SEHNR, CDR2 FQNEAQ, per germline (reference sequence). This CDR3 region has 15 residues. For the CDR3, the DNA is TGTGCCAGCAGCTTAGACAGGGTTACTAATGAAAAACTGTTTTTT. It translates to CASSLDRVTNEKLFF.

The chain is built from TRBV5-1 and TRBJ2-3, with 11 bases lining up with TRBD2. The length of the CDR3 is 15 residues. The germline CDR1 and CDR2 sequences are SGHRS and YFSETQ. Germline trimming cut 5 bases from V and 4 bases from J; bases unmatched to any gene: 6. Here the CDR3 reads CASRLAGDRADTQYF. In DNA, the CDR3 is TGCGCCAGCAGACTAGCGGGGGACCGAGCAGATACGCAGTATTTT.

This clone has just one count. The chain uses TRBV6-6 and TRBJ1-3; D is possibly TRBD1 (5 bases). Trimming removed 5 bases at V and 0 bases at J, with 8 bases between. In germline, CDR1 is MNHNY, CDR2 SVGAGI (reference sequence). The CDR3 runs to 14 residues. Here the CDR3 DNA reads TGTGCCAGCAGTCGACAGAGCTCTGGAAACACCATATATTTT. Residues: CASSRQSSGNTIYF.

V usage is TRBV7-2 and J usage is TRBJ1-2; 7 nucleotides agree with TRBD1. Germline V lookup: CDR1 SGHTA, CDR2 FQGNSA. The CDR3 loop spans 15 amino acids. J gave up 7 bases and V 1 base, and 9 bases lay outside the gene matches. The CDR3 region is CASSLVNEGAAGYTF. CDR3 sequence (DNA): TGTGCCAGCAGCTTAGTTAATGAGGGGGCGGCTGGCTACACCTTC.